This T cell receptor (beta chain) was obtained from a study of shared clonotypes between healthy human individuals. The assay was immunoSEQ multiplex PCR, and TCRdb's table has in-frame clones only and misses some. This sample has some 2 million clones, with roughly 94% found just once. The naive CD8 population came from CD45RO-negative cells selected for CCR7, without terminally differentiated effector memory CD45RA+ cells. This CDR3 is built from 12 residues. The germline V gene encodes CDR1 MGHRA and CDR2 YSYEKL. The germline V and J ends were trimmed by 1 base and 5 bases, with 4 bases remaining between them.

The chain carries TRBV4-1 and TRBJ2-3; D gene ambiguous. This receptor was taken from a man between 18 and 35 years old in good health. The sequenced sample consisted of naive CD8+ T cells sorted from blood. CDR3 in DNA: TGCGCCAGCAGCCAAGCCAGAGATACGCAGTATTTT. This translates into CASSQARDTQYF.